The clone carrying this T cell receptor beta chain turned up a few times. Its antigen is still unknown. All donors were healthy, and all were Caucasian. This sample is drawn from a study of identical twins. MiXCR, run by TCRdb on the 5' RACE reads, gives a single entry per CDR3 protein. The table lists nearly 650,000 distinct CDR3 sequences, roughly 6.6% of them singletons. The germline V gene has CDR1 LGHNA and CDR2 YNFKEQ. CDR3 length: 14 residues. Trimming pared 6 bases from V and 0 bases from J, leaving 11 bases between. Findings of the study overall: Models underestimated TCR alpha sharing (out-of-frame) in monozygotic twins. Weaker excess twin sharing was seen among beta out-of-frame sequences.

The data were also submitted as part of a second study, on yellow fever vaccine responses in identical twins. That report adds: Twins reportedly showed a vaccine T cell response that seemed partly convergent and partly personalized.

This receptor was obtained from a woman aged 18-35 years in good health. Material for sequencing was PBMCs. This sequence joins TRBV4-2 and TRBJ2-5; D remains ambiguous. CDR3 amino acids: CASRNTSYQETQYF. CDR3 bases: TGTGCCAGCAGAAACACCTCGTACCAAGAGACCCAGTACTTC.